Below, one T cell receptor (beta chain) is given with its context. This specimen belongs to a study of blood T cell repertoires in COVID-19. Study background: Samples representing acute and convalescent COVID-19 were sourced from the United States, Italy and Spain.

The method was immunoSEQ multiplex PCR; TCRdb's version includes in-frame clones alone and lacks a portion of them. This table holds over 120,000 clones, roughly three quarters found once. Adults between about 18 and 95 years of age took part from 24 US areas. Researchers sorted participants into cohorts using their self-reported clinical history. Two negative PCRs, clearance, or symptom resolution had been documented for recovered Cohort 3 donors. The CDR3 spans 14 residues. Losses at the gene ends were 3 bases for V and 7 bases for J; bases not matched to a gene: 6. Germline CDR1 reads GTSNPN; CDR2 reads SVGIG (reference sequence).

The TCR was taken from a woman aged 45-65 years who had recovered from COVID-19. The chain employs TRBV30 and TRBJ2-1, with 10 positions matching TRBD2. Specimen: PBMCs or T cells enriched from blood (not recorded which). This chain's CDR3 is CAWRSLAGANEQFF. The CDR3 DNA is TGTGCCTGGAGGAGTCTAGCGGGGGCGAATGAGCAGTTCTTC.